The TCR beta chain described here comes from a study of identical twins. This clonotype was picked up many times. Trimming stripped 4 bases from V and 8 bases from J, with 21 bases between. The germline gives CDR1 SGHKS, CDR2 YYEKEE (reference sequence). This CDR3 spans 15 amino acids. TCRdb itself ran the 5' RACE reads through MiXCR, one entry per CDR3 protein. The repertoire holds around 280,000 distinct CDR3 sequences, with around 8.8% as singletons. These data also formed part of another study, on yellow fever vaccine responses in identical twins.

The chain couples TRBV5-5 to TRBJ1-2; a possible D gene is TRBD1 (5 bases). This TCR was recovered from a woman under 30 in good health. Sequencing used memory (CD45RO+) T cells sorted from blood. DNA for the CDR3: TGTGCCAGCAGCCCCGGAGGCAGGGCGGTGGGGGGCTACACCTTC. Translation gives CASSPGGRAVGGYTF.